Included here is one T cell receptor beta chain sequence, with context. This entry comes from a study of blood T cell repertoires in COVID-19. This table comes from immunoSEQ multiplex PCR, and its TCRdb copy is limited to in-frame clones, with some not included. The sample comprises 150,000 to 200,000 clones, around 82% of which are singletons, and 4% to 6.5% rests with the top ten. Participants were aged about 18 to 89 years from approximately 25 US areas. CDR1 is MNHEY, CDR2 SMNVEV, per germline (reference sequence). The CDR3 sequence is 18 residues long. The V end was cut by 5 bases, the J end by 1 base, with 18 bases between.

The chain has TRBV27 and TRBJ2-6; possible D gene TRBD1, 5 bases. This TCR derives from a woman in her sixties or seventies with acute COVID-19. Sequencing used PBMCs or T cells enriched from blood (not recorded which). The CDR3 loop is CASSPLARESSGANVLTF. In nucleotides, the CDR3 is TGTGCCAGCAGTCCCCTGGCCAGGGAAAGTTCTGGGGCCAACGTCCTGACTTTC.